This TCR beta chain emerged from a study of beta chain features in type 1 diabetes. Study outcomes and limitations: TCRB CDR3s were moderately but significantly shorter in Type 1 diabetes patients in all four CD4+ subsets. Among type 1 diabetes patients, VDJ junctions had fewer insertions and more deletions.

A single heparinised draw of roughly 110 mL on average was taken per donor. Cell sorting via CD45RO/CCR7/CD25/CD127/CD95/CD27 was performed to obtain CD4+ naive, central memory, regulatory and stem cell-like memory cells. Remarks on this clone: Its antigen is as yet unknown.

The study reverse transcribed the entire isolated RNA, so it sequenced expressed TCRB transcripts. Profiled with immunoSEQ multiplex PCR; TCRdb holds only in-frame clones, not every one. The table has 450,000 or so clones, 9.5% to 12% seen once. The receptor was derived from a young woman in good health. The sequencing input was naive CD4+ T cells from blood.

CDR3 sequence: CASSQELGQGMKLAKNIQYF. The CDR3 DNA follows: TGCGCCAGCAGCCAAGAATTGGGACAGGGTATGAAACTAGCCAAAAACATTCAGTACTTC. J is TRBJ2-4 and V is TRBV4-1; TRBD1 matches 9 bases. After removal of 0 bases from V and 0 bases from J, the junction contained 12 bases not matched to a gene. The CDR3 covers 20 residues. Per the germline V gene, CDR1 is MGHRA and CDR2 is YSYEKL.